This entry describes one T cell receptor beta chain. The antigen is undetermined. This table comes from immunoSEQ multiplex PCR, and its TCRdb copy is limited to in-frame clones, with some not included. Here the sample spans approximately 69,000 clones, roughly 84% being singletons. The sample comes from a study of OX40 agonist ivuxolimab in advanced cancers. CDR1 and CDR2 (germline): SGHAT, FQDESV (reference sequence). Trimming pared 4 bases from V and 3 bases from J, leaving 12 bases between. CDR3 size: 15 residues. Study findings and constraints: Antigen specificity of clonally expanded peripheral T cells was not established. Circulating CD4+ and CD8+ T cells showed clonal expansion by week 6 at 0.1 to 3.0 mg/kg.

This sequence was found in an adult with an advanced solid tumor such as melanoma, head and neck, liver or kidney cancer. The chain carries TRBV11-1 and TRBJ2-2; maybe TRBD1 (6 bases). The sample was CD4+ or CD8+ T cells sorted from blood, taken in a trial of the OX40 agonist ivuxolimab. CDR3 amino acids: CASSSPQGYTGELFF. DNA for the CDR3: TGTGCCAGCAGCTCCCCCCAGGGGTACACCGGGGAGCTGTTTTTT.